This T cell receptor beta chain was captured in a study of blood T cell repertoires in COVID-19. Across the study: Acute and convalescent COVID-19 specimens originated in the United States, Italy and Spain.

Seattle-derived patients entered the study during active infection and were followed longitudinally. TCRdb's table, derived via immunoSEQ multiplex PCR, lists solely in-frame clones and lacks some. The sample holds some 70,000 clones, around 90% seen once. V shed 3 bases and J shed 0 bases, with 13 bases lying between them. CDR3 size: 16 residues. Per germline, CDR1 SGHRS and CDR2 YFSETQ. The TCR was taken from a man aged 50-60 years with COVID-19, enrolled during active disease. The chain employs TRBV5-1 and TRBJ2-4, with TRBD2 as a possible D gene (5 bases). What was sequenced was peripheral blood. CDR3 nucleotides: TGCGCCAGCAGCTACGGGGAGCCGCTAGCCAAAAACATTCAGTACTTC. Protein: CASSYGEPLAKNIQYF.